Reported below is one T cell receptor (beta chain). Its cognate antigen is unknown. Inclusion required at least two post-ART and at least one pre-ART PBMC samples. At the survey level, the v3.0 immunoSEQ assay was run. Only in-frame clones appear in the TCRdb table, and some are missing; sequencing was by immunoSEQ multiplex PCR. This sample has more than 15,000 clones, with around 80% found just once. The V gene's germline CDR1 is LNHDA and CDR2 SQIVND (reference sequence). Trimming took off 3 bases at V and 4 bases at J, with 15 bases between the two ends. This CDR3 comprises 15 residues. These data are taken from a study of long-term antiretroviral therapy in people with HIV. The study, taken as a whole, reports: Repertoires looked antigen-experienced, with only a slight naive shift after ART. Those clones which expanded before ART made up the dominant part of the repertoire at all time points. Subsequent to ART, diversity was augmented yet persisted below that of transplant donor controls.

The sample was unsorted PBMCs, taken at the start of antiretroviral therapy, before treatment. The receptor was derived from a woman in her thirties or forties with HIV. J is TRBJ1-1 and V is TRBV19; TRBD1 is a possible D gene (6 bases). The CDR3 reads CASSIWGQFSTEAFF. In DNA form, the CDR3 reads TGTGCCAGTAGTATTTGGGGGCAATTTAGCACTGAAGCTTTCTTT. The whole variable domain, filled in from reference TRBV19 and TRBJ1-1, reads DGGITQSPKYLFRKEGQNVTLSCEQNLNHDAMYWYRQDPGQGLRLIYYSQIVNDFQKGDIAEGYSVSREKKESFPLTVTSAQKNPTAFYLCASSIWGQFSTEAFFGQGTRLTVV.